These T cell receptor beta chains were read from a single sample in a study of T-cell reconstitution after alpha-beta-depleted transplantation in children. Via MiXCR, TCRdb re-called the PCR reads, giving one row per CDR3 protein. The sample has 250,000 to 300,000 distinct CDR3 sequences, over 8% seen once. The sequences come from PBMCs from the stem cell graft donor, collected from the stem cell graft. The source is a human donor who donated a stem cell graft to a child with SCID. CDR3s include the opening cysteine and the closing phenylalanine or tryptophan. D genes are given only for firm matches. Expanded clones are given a class, and other clones once, few, many or no size at all.

j_call d_call clone_size v_call cdr3_nt cdr3_aa
TRBJ2-3 - - TRBV2 TGTGCCAGCAGGGAACTCGTCGGGGATACGCAGTATTTT CASRELVGDTQYF
TRBJ2-1 TRBD1 - TRBV12-3/TRBV12-4 TGTGCCAGCAGTTTATGGCCGCCGACAGGGAGAAGCTCCTACAATGAGCAGTTCTTC CASSLWPPTGRSSYNEQFF
TRBJ1-5 TRBD1 few TRBV19 TGTGCCAGTGGGGGGACAGCTTTAGGCAATCAGCCCCAGCATTTT CASGGTALGNQPQHF
TRBJ1-1 - many TRBV6-5 TGTGCCAGCAGTCCTAGACGGGCAGGGGTTCAGTACACTGAAGCTTTCTTT CASSPRRAGVQYTEAFF
TRBJ2-3 - - TRBV9 TGTGCCAGCAGCGTAGGGGTAGACACAGATACGCAGTATTTT CASSVGVDTDTQYF
TRBJ2-5 TRBD2 - TRBV5-6 TGTGCCAGCAGCTTGCGGCTCCGCGGGAGAGATCAAGAGACCCAGTACTTC CASSLRLRGRDQETQYF
TRBJ1-2 TRBD1 few TRBV6-2/TRBV6-3 TGTGCCAGCAGTTACCCAGGACAGGGCGATGGCTACACCTTC CASSYPGQGDGYTF
TRBJ2-5 - few TRBV7-9 TGTGCCAGCAGCCGGTTGGAAGAGACCCAGTACTTC CASSRLEETQYF
TRBJ1-4 - - TRBV9 TGTGCCAGCAGCCCGCGGGACCGCCTCACGAATAATGAAAAACTGTTTTTT CASSPRDRLTNNEKLFF
TRBJ2-2 - - TRBV10-3 TGTGCCATCAGTGCAGCCGGGGGCGCGAACGGGGAGCTGTTTTTT CAISAAGGANGELFF
TRBJ2-1 - - TRBV20-1 TGCTGTGCTAGAGATGGGCGGTCTGGTAATGAGCAGTTCTTC CCARDGRSGNEQFF
TRBJ1-1 - many TRBV3-1 TGTGCCAGCAGCCAAACGATAGAAACCAGAGCTTTCTTT CASSQTIETRAFF
TRBJ1-4 - - TRBV20-1 TGCAGTGCTAGTCCCCGGACGGGCCAAGGAGAAAAACTGTTTTTT CSASPRTGQGEKLFF
TRBJ1-3 - many TRBV5-1 TGCGCCAGCAGCTTGGGAGGTACTGGAAACACCATATATTTT CASSLGGTGNTIYF
TRBJ2-7 - - TRBV2 TGTGCCAGCAGTGAAGTTTACGAGCAGTACTTC CASSEVYEQYF
TRBJ2-7 - - TRBV3-1 TGTGCCAGCAGCCTACAAGTAAGTCGGACTTTCGTTCCCGCCGCGCAGCAGTACTTC CASSLQVSRTFVPAAQQYF
TRBJ2-5 TRBD2 many TRBV5-1 TGCGCCAGCAGCTCGGGACTAGCGGGGGCGTTCCAAGAGACCCAGTACTTC CASSSGLAGAFQETQYF
TRBJ1-2 TRBD1 - TRBV12-3/TRBV12-4 TGTGCCACCCCGGGACAGGGGAGAGGTTATGGCTACACCTTC CATPGQGRGYGYTF
TRBJ2-3 - - TRBV3-1 TGTGCCTCCTCCAAGCAGGTCCCTGGGACAGATACGCAGTATTTT CASSKQVPGTDTQYF
TRBJ2-7 - many TRBV5-1 TGCGCCAGCAGCAAGGGACCGACGAGCTCCGAGCAGTACTTC CASSKGPTSSEQYF
TRBJ1-2 - - TRBV20-1 TGCAGTGCAGGGAGTGGGATTAGCTATGGCTACACCTTC CSAGSGISYGYTF
TRBJ2-4 - - TRBV20-1 TGCAGTGCTAGCGTCGCCCTAGCCAAAAACATTCAGTACTTC CSASVALAKNIQYF
TRBJ2-5 - many TRBV12-3/TRBV12-4 TGTGCCAGCAGTTGGTCGGCTGAATTCCAAGAGACCCAGTACTTC CASSWSAEFQETQYF
TRBJ1-5 TRBD1 few TRBV7-9 TGTGCCAGCAGCAGGACAGGGAAGGATCAGCCCCAGCATTTT CASSRTGKDQPQHF
TRBJ2-2 - few TRBV7-9 TGTGCCAGCAGCTTCGCCGGCGGGGAGCTGTTTTTT CASSFAGGELFF
TRBJ1-2 - - TRBV4-1 TGCGCCAGCAGCCAAGATGGGATACCAGGGGACGGCTACACCTTC CASSQDGIPGDGYTF
TRBJ1-1 - few TRBV3-1 TGTGCCAGCAGCCAAGAAAAGGACCGGGGCGCTTTCTTT CASSQEKDRGAFF
TRBJ2-5 - - TRBV20-1 TGCAGTGCTAGAGTTAGGGAGACCCGGGAGACCCAGTACTTC CSARVRETRETQYF